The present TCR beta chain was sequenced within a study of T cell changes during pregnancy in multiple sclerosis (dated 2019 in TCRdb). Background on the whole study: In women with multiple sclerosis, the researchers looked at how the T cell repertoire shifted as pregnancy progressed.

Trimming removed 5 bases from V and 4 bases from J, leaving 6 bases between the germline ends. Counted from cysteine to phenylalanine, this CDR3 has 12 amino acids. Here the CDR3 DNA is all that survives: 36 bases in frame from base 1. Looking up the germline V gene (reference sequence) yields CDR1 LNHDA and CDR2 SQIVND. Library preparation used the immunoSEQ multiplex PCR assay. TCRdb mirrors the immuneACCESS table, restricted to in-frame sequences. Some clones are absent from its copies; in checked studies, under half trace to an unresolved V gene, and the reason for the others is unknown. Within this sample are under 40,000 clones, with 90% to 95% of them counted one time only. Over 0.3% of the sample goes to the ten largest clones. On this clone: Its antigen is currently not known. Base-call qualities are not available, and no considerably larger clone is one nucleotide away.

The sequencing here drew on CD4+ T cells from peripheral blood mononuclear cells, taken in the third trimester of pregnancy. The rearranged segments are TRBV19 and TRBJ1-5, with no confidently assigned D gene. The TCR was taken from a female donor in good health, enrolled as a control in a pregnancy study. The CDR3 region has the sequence CASSLRNQPQHF. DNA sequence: TGTGCCAGTAGTTTGCGAAATCAGCCCCAGCATTTT. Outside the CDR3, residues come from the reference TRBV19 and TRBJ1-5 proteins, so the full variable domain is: DGGITQSPKYLFRKEGQNVTLSCEQNLNHDAMYWYRQDPGQGLRLIYYSQIVNDFQKGDIAEGYSVSREKKESFPLTVTSAQKNPTAFYLCASSLRNQPQHFGDGTRLSIL.